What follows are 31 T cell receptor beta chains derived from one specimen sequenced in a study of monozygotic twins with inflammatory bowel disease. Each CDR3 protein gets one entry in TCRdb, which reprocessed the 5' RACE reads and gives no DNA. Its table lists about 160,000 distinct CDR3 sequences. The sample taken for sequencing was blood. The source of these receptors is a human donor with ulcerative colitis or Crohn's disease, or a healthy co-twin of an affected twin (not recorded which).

CDR3 sequence: CASSLEGHRGRRETQYF. This chain joins TRBV9 and TRBJ2-5; TCRdb picks TRBD1, but there is no DNA to check that call. There are 17 residues in the CDR3. Germline values: CDR1 SGDLS, CDR2 YYNGEE.

The CDR3 sequence: CASSLDWVPEAFF. The chain employs TRBV7-9 and TRBJ1-1. The CDR3 runs 13 residues. From germline, CDR1 is SEHNR and CDR2 FQNEAQ (reference sequence). Full variable domain (rest looked up from reference TRBV7-9 and TRBJ1-1): DTGVSQNPRHKITKRGQNVTFRCDPISEHNRLYWYRQTLGQGPEFLTYFQNEAQLEKSRLLSDRFSAERPKGSFSTLEIQRTEQGDSAMYLCASSLDWVPEAFFGQGTRLTVV.

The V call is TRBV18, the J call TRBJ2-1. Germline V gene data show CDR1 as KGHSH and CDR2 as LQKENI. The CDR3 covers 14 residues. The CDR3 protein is CASSPPSVARSFIF.

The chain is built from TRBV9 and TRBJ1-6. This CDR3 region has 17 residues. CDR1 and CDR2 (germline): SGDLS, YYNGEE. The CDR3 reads CASSVADAQGRGSPLHF.

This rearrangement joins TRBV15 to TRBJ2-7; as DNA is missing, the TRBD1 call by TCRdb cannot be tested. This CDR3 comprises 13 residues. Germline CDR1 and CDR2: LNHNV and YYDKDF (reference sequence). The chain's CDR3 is CATSKIDSYEQYF.

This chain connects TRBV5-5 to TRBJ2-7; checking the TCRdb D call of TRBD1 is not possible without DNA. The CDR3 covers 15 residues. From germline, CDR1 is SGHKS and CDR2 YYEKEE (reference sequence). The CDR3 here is CASSFQGAIGYEQYF.

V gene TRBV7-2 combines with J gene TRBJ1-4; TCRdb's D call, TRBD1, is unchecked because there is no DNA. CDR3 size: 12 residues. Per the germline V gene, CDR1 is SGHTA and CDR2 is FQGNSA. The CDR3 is CASSLGGGKLFF.

This chain's CDR3 is CASSYPTSGTAKYNEQFF. The chain couples TRBV6-2 or TRBV6-3 to TRBJ2-1; TCRdb picks TRBD2, but there is no DNA to check that call. Germline V gene lookup returns CDR1 MNHEY and CDR2 SVGEGT. The CDR3 has 18 amino acids.

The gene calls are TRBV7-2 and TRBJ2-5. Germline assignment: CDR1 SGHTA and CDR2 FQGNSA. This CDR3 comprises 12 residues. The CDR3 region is CASSLVAKTQYF.

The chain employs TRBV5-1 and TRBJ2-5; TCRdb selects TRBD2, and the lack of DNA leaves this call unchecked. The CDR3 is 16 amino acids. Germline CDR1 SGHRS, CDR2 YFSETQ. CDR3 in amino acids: CASSAAGLGGVKTQYF.

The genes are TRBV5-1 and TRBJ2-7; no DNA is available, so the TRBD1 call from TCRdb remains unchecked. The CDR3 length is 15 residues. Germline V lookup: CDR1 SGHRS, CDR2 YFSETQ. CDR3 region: CASSLIGDSSYEQYF.

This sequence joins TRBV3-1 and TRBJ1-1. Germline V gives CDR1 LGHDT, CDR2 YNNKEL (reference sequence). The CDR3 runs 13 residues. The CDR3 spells CASSQGQPTEAFF.

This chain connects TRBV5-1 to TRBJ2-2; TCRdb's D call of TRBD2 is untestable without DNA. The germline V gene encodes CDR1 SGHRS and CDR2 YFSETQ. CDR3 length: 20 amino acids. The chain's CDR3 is CASSLRSMASGSPGTGELFF. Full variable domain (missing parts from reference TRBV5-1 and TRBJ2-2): KAGVTQTPRYLIKTRGQQVTLSCSPISGHRSVSWYQQTPGQGLQFLFEYFSETQRNKGNFPGRFSGRQFSNSRSEMNVSTLELGDSALYLCASSLRSMASGSPGTGELFFGEGSRLTVL.

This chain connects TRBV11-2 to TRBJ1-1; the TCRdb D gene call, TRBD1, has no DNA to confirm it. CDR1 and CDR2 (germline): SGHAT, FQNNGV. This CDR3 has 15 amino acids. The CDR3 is CASSWGGTPNTEAFF.

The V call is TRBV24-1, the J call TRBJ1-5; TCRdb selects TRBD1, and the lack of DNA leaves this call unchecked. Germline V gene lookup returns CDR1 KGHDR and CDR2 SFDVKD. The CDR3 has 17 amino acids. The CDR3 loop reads CATSDSREGGRGQPQHF.

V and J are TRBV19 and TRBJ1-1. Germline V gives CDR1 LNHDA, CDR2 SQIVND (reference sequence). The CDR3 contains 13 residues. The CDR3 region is CASSRAPNTEAFF.

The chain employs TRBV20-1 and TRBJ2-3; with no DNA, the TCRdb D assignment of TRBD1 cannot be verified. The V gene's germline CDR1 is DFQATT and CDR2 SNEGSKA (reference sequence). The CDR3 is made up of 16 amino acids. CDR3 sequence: CSARPPLRGGTDTQYF.

The CDR3 sequence: CASSPGTPQNTGELFF. V gene TRBV5-8 combines with J gene TRBJ2-2; TCRdb outputs TRBD1, but without DNA this stays unchecked. This CDR3 comprises 16 residues. Germline-derived CDR1 and CDR2 are SGHTS and YDEGEE.

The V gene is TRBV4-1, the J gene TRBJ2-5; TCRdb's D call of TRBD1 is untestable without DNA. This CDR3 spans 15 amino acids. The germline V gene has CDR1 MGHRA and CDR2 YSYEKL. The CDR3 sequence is CASSQETGRGETQYF.

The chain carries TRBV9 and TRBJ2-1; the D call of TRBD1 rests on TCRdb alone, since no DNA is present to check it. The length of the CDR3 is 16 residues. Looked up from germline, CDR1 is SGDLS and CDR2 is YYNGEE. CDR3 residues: CASSVDRTAPYNEQFF. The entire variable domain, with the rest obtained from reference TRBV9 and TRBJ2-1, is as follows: DSGVTQTPKHLITATGQRVTLRCSPRSGDLSVYWYQQSLDQGLQFLIQYYNGEERAKGNILERFSAQQFPDLHSELNLSSLELGDSALYFCASSVDRTAPYNEQFFGPGTRLTVL.

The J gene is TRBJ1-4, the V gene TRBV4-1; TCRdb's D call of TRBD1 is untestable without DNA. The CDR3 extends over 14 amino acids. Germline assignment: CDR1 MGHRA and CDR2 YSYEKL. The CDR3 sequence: CASSRRTGYEKLFF.

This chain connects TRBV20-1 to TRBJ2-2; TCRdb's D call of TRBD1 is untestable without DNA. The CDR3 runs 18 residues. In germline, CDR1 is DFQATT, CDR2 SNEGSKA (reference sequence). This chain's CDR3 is CSARDPGFGTANTGELFF.

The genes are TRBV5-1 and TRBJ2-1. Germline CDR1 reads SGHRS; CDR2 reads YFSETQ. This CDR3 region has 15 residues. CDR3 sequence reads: CASSFMTGALNEQFF.

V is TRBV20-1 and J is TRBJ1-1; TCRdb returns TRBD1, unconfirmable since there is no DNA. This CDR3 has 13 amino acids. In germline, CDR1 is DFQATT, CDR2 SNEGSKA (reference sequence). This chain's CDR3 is CSAGTGQDTEAFF.

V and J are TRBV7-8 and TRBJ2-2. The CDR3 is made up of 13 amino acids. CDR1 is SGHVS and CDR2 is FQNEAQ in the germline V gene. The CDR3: CASSLVAPGELFF. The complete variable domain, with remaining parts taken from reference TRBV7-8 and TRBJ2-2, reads GAGVSQSPRYKVAKRGQDVALRCDPISGHVSLFWYQQALGQGPEFLTYFQNEAQLDKSGLPSDRFFAERPEGSVSTLKIQRTQQEDSAVYLCASSLVAPGELFFGEGSRLTVL.

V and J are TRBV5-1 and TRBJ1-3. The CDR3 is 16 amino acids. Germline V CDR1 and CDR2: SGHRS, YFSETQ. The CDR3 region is CASSLIPDVSGNTIYF.

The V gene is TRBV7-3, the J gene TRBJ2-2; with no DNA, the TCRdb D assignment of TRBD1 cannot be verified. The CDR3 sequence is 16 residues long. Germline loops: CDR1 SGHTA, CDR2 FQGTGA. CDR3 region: CASSIPGQANTGELFF.

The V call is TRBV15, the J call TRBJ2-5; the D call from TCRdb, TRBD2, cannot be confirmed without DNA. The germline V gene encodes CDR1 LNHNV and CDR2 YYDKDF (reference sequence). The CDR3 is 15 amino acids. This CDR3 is CATSRVEAGEETQYF.

The chain's CDR3 is CASSQDHPYEQYF. The genes are TRBV4-2 and TRBJ2-7. This CDR3 has 13 amino acids. CDR1 is LGHNA and CDR2 is YNFKEQ in the germline V gene.

The CDR3 sequence: CASGPRVRYEQYF. The genes are TRBV7-2 and TRBJ2-7; checking the TCRdb D call of TRBD1 is not possible without DNA. From germline, CDR1 is SGHTA and CDR2 FQGNSA. The CDR3 is 13 amino acids.

The CDR3 is CASSQDPATSGAYEQYF. The chain carries TRBV4-3 and TRBJ2-7; there is no DNA to check the TCRdb D call of TRBD2. The CDR3 totals 17 residues. Germline-derived CDR1 and CDR2 are LGHNA and YSLEER.